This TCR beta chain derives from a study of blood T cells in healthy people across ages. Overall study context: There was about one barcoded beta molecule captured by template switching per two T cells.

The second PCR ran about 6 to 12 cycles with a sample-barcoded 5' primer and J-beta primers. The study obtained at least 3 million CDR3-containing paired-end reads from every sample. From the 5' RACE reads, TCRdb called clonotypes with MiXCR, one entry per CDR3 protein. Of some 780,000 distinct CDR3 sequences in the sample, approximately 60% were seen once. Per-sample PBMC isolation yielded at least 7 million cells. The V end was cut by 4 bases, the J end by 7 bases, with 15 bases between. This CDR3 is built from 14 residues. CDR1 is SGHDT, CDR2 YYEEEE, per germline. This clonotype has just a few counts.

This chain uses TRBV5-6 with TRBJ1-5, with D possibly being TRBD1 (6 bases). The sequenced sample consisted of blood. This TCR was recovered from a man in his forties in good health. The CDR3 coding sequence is TGTGCCAGCAGCAAAGGACAGCGAGACCAGCCCCAGCATTTT. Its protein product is CASSKGQRDQPQHF.